Below are 17 T cell receptor beta chains sequenced from a single sample in a study of T-cell reconstitution after alpha-beta-depleted transplantation in children. A library of TCRbeta sequences, prepared with unique molecular identifiers, was generated. TCRdb passed the PCR reads through MiXCR, listing each CDR3 protein once. The sample yields some 390,000 distinct CDR3 sequences, about a fifth seen once. The input for sequencing was PBMCs from the stem cell graft donor, taken from the stem cell graft. All receptors come from a human donor who donated a stem cell graft to a child with acute myeloid leukemia.

The CDR3 loop is CATIGRTGELFF. CDR3 sequence (DNA): TGTGCCACCATTGGGAGGACGGGGGAGCTGTTTTTT. The chain uses TRBV24-1 and TRBJ2-2; D is possibly TRBD2 (6 bases). CDR1 and CDR2 from the germline V gene are KGHDR and SFDVKD. The CDR3 runs 12 residues. V was cut by 8 bases and J by 8 bases, with 11 bases left in between.

With regard to this clonotype: Since a much larger clone is just one base distant, this may be a read error. J is TRBJ2-7 and V is TRBV20-1; no clear D gene. The CDR3 contains 15 residues. In germline, CDR1 is DFQATT, CDR2 SNEGSKA (reference sequence). The V end lost 0 bases, the J end lost 4 bases, and 16 bases lay between the germline ends. The CDR3 nucleotides read TGCAGTGCTAGAGATGGAGATAGCACAAGGTACGAGCAGTACTTC. Its translation: CSARDGDSTRYEQYF.

This chain joins TRBV7-3 and TRBJ2-1; 11 bases align to TRBD2. CDR1 SGHTA and CDR2 FQGTGA come from the germline V gene. The V segment lost 5 bases and the J segment 6 bases; nucleotides outside the gene matches: 6. This CDR3 region has 15 residues. Written as DNA, the CDR3 is TGTGCCAGCAGCGTACTAGCGGGAGTTTCCAATGAGCAGTTCTTC. Translating it yields CASSVLAGVSNEQFF. Complete variable domain (other parts from reference TRBV7-3 and TRBJ2-1): GAGVSQTPSNKVTEKGKYVELRCDPISGHTALYWYRQSLGQGPEFLIYFQGTGAADDSGLPNDRFFAVRPEGSVSTLKIQRTERGDSAVYLCASSVLAGVSNEQFFGPGTRLTVL.

The chain employs TRBV21-1 and TRBJ1-2; the table's D call, TRBD1, has no DNA check behind it. TRBV21-1 represents a pseudogene. The CDR3 loop spans 17 amino acids. This CDR3 reads CASSPSNGGKMGYGYTF. CDR3 DNA sequence: TGTGCCAGCAGTCCCTCAAACGGGGGAAAGATGGGCTATGGCTACACCTTC.

This clonotype occurred a few times. This rearrangement joins TRBV11-2 to TRBJ2-7; TRBD1 agrees at 7 bases. V lost 1 base, J lost 2 bases, and 5 bases stayed unmatched. Germline V gene sequence: CDR1 SGHAT, CDR2 FQNNGV. The CDR3 extends over 15 amino acids. CDR3 nucleotides: TGTGCCAGCAGCTTAGTGACAGGGAAAACCTACGAGCAGTACTTC. Its translation is CASSLVTGKTYEQYF.

The genes are TRBV12-3 or TRBV12-4 and TRBJ2-7; 8 bases are shared with TRBD2. Trimming took 2 bases from V and 3 from J; bases not matched to a gene: 15. This CDR3 spans 18 amino acids. This CDR3 reads CASSLKSGVAGHYYEQYF. CDR3 coding DNA: TGTGCCAGCAGTTTAAAGTCGGGGGTAGCGGGACATTACTACGAGCAGTACTTC.

This clonotype was observed a few times. This chain links TRBV28 with TRBJ2-7; perhaps TRBD1 as D (5 bases). V dropped 2 bases and J dropped 13 bases, with 12 bases sitting between them. Germline V CDR1 and CDR2: MDHEN, SYDVKM. This CDR3 comprises 11 residues. Here the CDR3 DNA reads TGTGCCAGCAGTTTAGGGCAGGGAATATACTTC. It is translated as CASSLGQGIYF.

The chain links TRBV20-1 to TRBJ2-3, with TRBD2 matching 16 bases. Trimming took 5 bases from V and 4 from J; bases not matched to a gene: 12. CDR3 length: 18 amino acids. Per the germline V gene, CDR1 is DFQATT and CDR2 is SNEGSKA (reference sequence). In DNA form, the CDR3 reads TGCAGTGCTGGGGGACCCGGGACTAGCGGGAGGGAGGCAGATACGCAGTATTTT. Translation gives CSAGGPGTSGREADTQYF.

The genes are TRBV20-1 and TRBJ1-6, with unresolved D. The CDR3 spans 15 residues. From germline, CDR1 is DFQATT and CDR2 SNEGSKA (reference sequence). V was cut by 6 bases and J by 6 bases, with 18 bases left in between. The CDR3 is CSAPPVDNFNSPLHF. Here the CDR3 DNA reads TGCAGTGCCCCGCCGGTTGACAATTTTAATTCACCCCTCCACTTT.

This CDR3 is CASSSRFALDQNSYEQYF. CDR3 DNA sequence: TGTGCCAGCAGTTCCCGATTCGCCCTGGACCAGAACTCCTACGAGCAGTACTTC. The rearrangement uses TRBV28 and TRBJ2-7; D uncertain. Germline V gene lookup returns CDR1 MDHEN and CDR2 SYDVKM. V was cut by 4 bases and J by 0 bases, with 22 bases left in between. The CDR3 length is 18 residues.

This clonotype appeared a few times. V and J are TRBV15 and TRBJ2-3; D possibly matches TRBD1 or TRBD2 (5 bases each). The length of the CDR3 is 15 residues. CDR1 is LNHNV, CDR2 YYDKDF, per germline (reference sequence). V was trimmed by 0 bases and J by 3 bases, leaving 10 bases between them. The CDR3: CATSREGTETDTQYF. Here the CDR3 DNA reads TGTGCCACCAGCAGAGAAGGGACCGAAACAGATACGCAGTATTTT.

This clonotype turned up a few times. V gene TRBV5-8 combines with J gene TRBJ2-3; D is ambiguous. Trimming removed 0 bases from V and 5 bases from J, with 7 bases in between. Per germline, CDR1 SGHTS and CDR2 YDEGEE. The CDR3 is 13 amino acids. CDR3 sequence: CASSLDRQDTQYF. In nucleotides, the CDR3 is TGTGCCAGCAGCTTGGACAGACAAGATACGCAGTATTTT.

Only a few counts were recorded for this clonotype. The chain's CDR3 is CASRKLGRVRYGYTF. CDR3 DNA sequence: TGCGCCAGCAGGAAGCTTGGACGGGTTCGGTATGGCTACACCTTC. V gene TRBV5-1 combines with J gene TRBJ1-2; D ambiguous. Trimming stripped 5 bases from V and 5 bases from J, with 19 bases between. Per germline, CDR1 SGHRS and CDR2 YFSETQ. The CDR3 totals 15 residues.

This clonotype was detected a few times. The rearrangement uses TRBV28 and TRBJ2-7, with 10 bases identical to TRBD1. V gave up 7 bases and J gave up 2 bases; unmatched junction bases: 5. The CDR3 totals 14 residues. Per the germline V gene, CDR1 is MDHEN and CDR2 is SYDVKM. As DNA, the CDR3 is TGTGCCAGCATTTCCGGACAGGGGGCCTACGAGCAGTACTTC. This encodes CASISGQGAYEQYF.

This clonotype was counted only a few times. The V gene is TRBV3-1, the J gene TRBJ2-7, with 8 bases identical to TRBD2. J was trimmed by 5 bases and V by 0 bases; bases with no gene match: 3. The V gene's germline CDR1 is LGHDT and CDR2 YNNKEL (reference sequence). This CDR3 is built from 14 residues. CDR3 loop: CASSQELAADEQYF. As DNA, the CDR3 is TGTGCCAGCAGCCAAGAACTAGCGGCCGACGAGCAGTACTTC.

DNA of the CDR3: TGTGCCACCAGCAGTGGGCGGTTTACGCAGTATTTT. Its protein is CATSSGRFTQYF. The chain couples TRBV15 to TRBJ2-3; D unresolved. The CDR3 runs 12 residues. The V end lost 3 bases, the J end lost 8 bases, and 9 bases lay between the germline ends. Germline V gene sequence: CDR1 LNHNV, CDR2 YYDKDF (reference sequence).

In its sample, this clonotype was seen a few times. The rearrangement links TRBV12-3 or TRBV12-4 to TRBJ2-3, with 8 bases fitting TRBD2. The junction had 12 bases not matched to a gene; V was cut back by 3 bases and J by 7 bases. This CDR3 has 16 amino acids. The chain's CDR3 is CASSFVLGGRINTQYF. The CDR3 DNA reads TGTGCCAGCAGTTTTGTCCTTGGCGGGAGGATAAATACGCAGTATTTT.